These T cell receptor beta chains were read from a single sample in a study of post-analysis software for immune sequencing data. TCRdb used MiXCR to reprocess the PCR reads, holding one entry per CDR3 protein. The sample carries roughly 180,000 distinct CDR3 sequences, about 32% recorded once. Source material: blood. The receptor source for this set is a girl aged 10 to 17 with multiple sclerosis. CDR3s include the opening cysteine and the closing phenylalanine or tryptophan. Each record gives: D gene, J gene, clone size, CDR3 length, V gene, CDR3 DNA, CDR3 protein. A D gene is named only where the DNA matches it firmly. Size is omitted from some rows. Given values are once, few, many or a class for expanded clones.

-	TRBJ1-2	many	15	TRBV6-6	TGTGCCAGCAGTTACTCGAACGGAGCTAACTATGGCTACACCTTC	CASSYSNGANYGYTF
TRBD2	TRBJ2-7	few	15	TRBV20-1	TGCAGTGCTAGAGCGCTAGCGGGGACCTCCTACGAGCAGTACTTC	CSARALAGTSYEQYF
-	TRBJ1-1	few	12	TRBV29-1	TGCAGCGTCTTCGAGGGATTCACTGAAGCTTTCTTT	CSVFEGFTEAFF
-	TRBJ2-5	few	17	TRBV28	TGTGCCAGCAGTTCCCAGGGACGGAATATCCACCTAGAGACCCAGTACTTC	CASSSQGRNIHLETQYF
TRBD1	TRBJ1-5	many	13	TRBV10-3	TGTGCCATCGGAGGGACAGAGGATCAGCCCCAGCATTTT	CAIGGTEDQPQHF
-	TRBJ1-6	few	15	TRBV11-2	TGTGCCAGCAGCTTAGGGACGCTCTATAATTCACCCCTCCACTTT	CASSLGTLYNSPLHF
TRBD2	TRBJ2-3	many	15	TRBV11-2	TGTGCCAGCAGCGCGGGACTAGCGGAGGCAGATACGCAGTATTTT	CASSAGLAEADTQYF
-	TRBJ1-2	many	13	TRBV5-1	TGCGCCAGCAGCTTGGCGCGGACAGAAGGCTACACCTTC	CASSLARTEGYTF
TRBD1	TRBJ2-5	few	14	TRBV30	TGTGCCTGGAGTGCCGGACAGGGGTATGAGACCCAGTACTTC	CAWSAGQGYETQYF
-	TRBJ2-7	many	14	TRBV20-1	TGCAGTGCTAGTGACGAGGGTCGCCCGTACGAGCAGTACTTC	CSASDEGRPYEQYF
-	TRBJ2-1	-	19	TRBV5-1	TGCGCCAGCAGCTTAGGGGGTGGCGCGAGGGCTAGCGGTTACAATGTGCAGTTCTTC	CASSLGGGARASGYNVQFF
-	TRBJ1-5	-	13	TRBV6-6	TGTGCCGGTCGAAGGGATAGCAATCAGCCCCAGCATTTT	CAGRRDSNQPQHF
TRBD2	TRBJ2-1	-	17	TRBV3-1	TGTGCCAGCAGCCAACCGACTAGCTCCAGCTCCTACAATGAGCAGTTCTTC	CASSQPTSSSSYNEQFF
TRBD2	TRBJ2-7	many	12	TRBV20-1	TGCAGTGCTAGCCTAGCGGGCCACGAGCAGTACTTC	CSASLAGHEQYF
-	TRBJ1-2	many	17	TRBV5-1	TGCGCCAGCAGCTCGCCGGATGGACAGAACCTAAACTATGGCTACACCTTC	CASSSPDGQNLNYGYTF
-	TRBJ2-1	-	16	TRBV21-1	TGTGCCAGCAGCCGCGGGACTAGCGGGAGTATCAATGAGCAGTTCTTC	CASSRGTSGSINEQFF
-	TRBJ2-4	few	12	TRBV18	TGTGCCAGCTCACCAGATAAAAACATTCAGTACTTC	CASSPDKNIQYF
TRBD1	TRBJ1-2	few	14	TRBV30	TGTGCCTGGATAGACCGGGACAGAGTCTATGGCTACACCTTC	CAWIDRDRVYGYTF
-	TRBJ2-7	many	14	TRBV28	TGTGCCAGCTCAACTTCGGGCAGCTCCTACGAGCAGTACTTC	CASSTSGSSYEQYF
-	TRBJ2-1	few	15	TRBV7-2	TGTGCCAGCAGCTTAGGGGTGGGTTTACTCAATGAGCAGTTCTTC	CASSLGVGLLNEQFF
-	TRBJ2-1	few	16	TRBV21-1	TGTGCCAGCAGCCCCGCCCCGAAGGGGAAGTCACATGAGCAGTTCTTC	CASSPAPKGKSHEQFF
TRBD2	TRBJ2-1	many	15	TRBV10-3	TGTGCCATCAGTGACAGCGGGAGGGACTACAATGAGCAGTTCTTC	CAISDSGRDYNEQFF